Listed here are 11 T cell receptor beta chains from one sample, sequenced in a study of T cells after yellow fever vaccination. TCRdb reprocessed the 5' RACE reads with MiXCR, giving one entry per CDR3 protein. In the table there are a few hundred thousand distinct CDR3 sequences, approximately 19% of which are singletons. The source was PBMCs, collected before the yellow fever booster vaccination. These receptors were obtained from a man younger than 30 who received the YFV17D yellow fever vaccine.

The genes are TRBV6-5 and TRBJ2-3; D not certain. V lost 6 bases and J 1 base, leaving 14 bases between the germline ends. This CDR3 is 15 amino acids long. Germline V gives CDR1 MNHEY, CDR2 SVGAGI. CDR3 in DNA: TGTGCCAGCAGAGCACGATATTGGGGCACAGATACGCAGTATTTT. Translated: CASRARYWGTDTQYF.

J is TRBJ2-7 and V is TRBV6-1, with D perhaps TRBD1 or TRBD2 (5 bases each). The CDR3 has 15 amino acids. Trimming pared 4 bases from V and 2 bases from J, leaving 15 bases between. CDR1 is MNHNS and CDR2 is SASEGT in the germline V gene. In DNA, the CDR3 is TGTGCCAGCAGTGGGTCGGGACGGAGCACCTACGAGCAGTACTTC. The encoded protein is CASSGSGRSTYEQYF.

The gene calls are TRBV7-3 and TRBJ2-3; 8 bases align to TRBD2. Unmatched junction bases numbered 5, after V lost 2 bases and J lost 1 base. This CDR3 is 16 amino acids long. The germline gives CDR1 SGHTA, CDR2 FQGTGA. The CDR3 loop is CASSLEGSGGTDTQYF. The CDR3 bases are TGTGCCAGCAGCTTAGAGGGTAGCGGGGGCACAGATACGCAGTATTTT.

The chain uses TRBV7-2 and TRBJ1-2; 7 bases map to TRBD1. This CDR3 comprises 15 residues. J was trimmed by 8 bases and V by 0 bases; bases with no gene match: 9. The germline V gene encodes CDR1 SGHTA and CDR2 FQGNSA. CDR3 amino acids: CASSLARDSGGGYTF. CDR3 nucleotides: TGTGCCAGCAGCTTAGCGCGGGACAGCGGGGGAGGCTACACCTTC. The entire variable domain, with the rest obtained from reference TRBV7-2 and TRBJ1-2, is as follows: GAGVSQSPSNKVTEKGKDVELRCDPISGHTALYWYRQSLGQGLEFLIYFQGNSAPDKSGLPSDRFSAERTGGSVSTLTIQRTQQEDSAVYLCASSLARDSGGGYTFGSGTRLTVV.

The chain employs TRBV20-1 and TRBJ1-2, with no clear D. Trimming took 3 bases from V and 7 from J, leaving 15 bases between them. The CDR3 loop spans 13 amino acids. CDR1 is DFQATT and CDR2 is SNEGSKA in the germline V gene (reference sequence). CDR3 coding DNA: TGCAGTGCTAGGAGTGTGGGTTCTCTTGGCTACACCTTC. It encodes CSARSVGSLGYTF.

J is TRBJ1-2 and V is TRBV5-1, with 7 bases aligning to TRBD1. The trim removed 4 bases at V and 6 bases at J, leaving 9 bases unmatched. This CDR3 has 14 amino acids. Germline-derived CDR1 and CDR2 are SGHRS and YFSETQ. The CDR3: CASSGADRRNGYTF. CDR3 coding DNA: TGCGCCAGCAGCGGAGCGGACAGGAGGAATGGCTACACCTTC.

J is TRBJ2-1 and V is TRBV7-2; 10 bases align to TRBD2. The CDR3 covers 16 residues. Germline V lookup: CDR1 SGHTA, CDR2 FQGNSA. The trim removed 0 bases at V and 9 bases at J, leaving 8 bases unmatched. This CDR3 reads CASSLATQAGGREQFF. In nucleotides, the CDR3 is TGTGCCAGCAGCTTAGCGACGCAAGCGGGGGGGCGTGAGCAGTTCTTC.

This rearrangement joins TRBV25-1 to TRBJ1-1; tentative D call: TRBD1 (5 bases). V gave up 8 bases and J gave up 8 bases, with 12 bases separating them. Germline values: CDR1 MGHDK, CDR2 SYGVNS. The CDR3 loop spans 11 amino acids. The CDR3 here is CASSRGREAFF. The CDR3 nucleotides are TGTGCCAGCTCGAGGGGCCGGGAAGCTTTCTTT.

This clonotype was seen a handful of times. The chain combines TRBV7-3 with TRBJ1-1; D possibly corresponds to TRBD1 (6 bases). V was shortened by 4 bases and J by 6 bases, with 9 bases between the two germline ends. CDR3 length: 12 amino acids. CDR1 and CDR2 (germline): SGHTA, FQGTGA. CDR3 bases: TGTGCCAGCAGCTCTAGGGGGGCTGAAGCTTTCTTT. As protein: CASSSRGAEAFF.

The CDR3: CASSQASNYGYTF. The DNA of the CDR3 is TGTGCCAGCAGCCAAGCAAGCAACTATGGCTACACCTTC. The rearrangement uses TRBV3-1 and TRBJ1-2; D is uncertain. The ends were cut back, 1 base at V and 2 bases at J, with 5 bases in the middle. The CDR3 consists of 13 residues. In germline, CDR1 is LGHDT, CDR2 YNNKEL (reference sequence).

This clonotype has only a few counts. The V gene is TRBV10-1, the J gene TRBJ2-3; TRBD2 matches at 11 bases. Per the germline V gene, CDR1 is WNHNN and CDR2 is SYGVQD (reference sequence). V lost 2 bases to trimming and J lost 4 bases; unmatched junction nucleotides: 2. The CDR3 has 15 residues. This CDR3 reads CASSEMGLAADTQYF. The DNA for the CDR3 is TGCGCCAGCAGTGAGATGGGACTAGCGGCAGATACGCAGTATTTT.